Detailed here is one TCR beta chain. The sample originates from a study of Ad26.COV2.S vaccination and SARS-CoV-2 variants. The CDR3 has 14 amino acids. CDR1 is MNHEY and CDR2 is SMNVEV in the germline V gene (reference sequence). Deletions cut 4 bases from V and 6 bases from J, with 13 bases between. TCRdb's table, derived via immunoSEQ multiplex PCR, lists solely in-frame clones and lacks some. There are 300,000 to 350,000 clones in the sample; around 88% occur only once, and roughly 10% lies in the top ten. Treatment denoted: around 19 received Ad26.COV2.S at low or high dose, single or two shots; roughly five received placebo; per-sample allocation not given. The study sampled participants on day 63 after the first vaccine or placebo injection.

The starting material was peripheral blood, obtained in a trial of Ad26.COV2.S vaccine versus placebo. This chain connects TRBV27 to TRBJ2-1; tentatively, D is TRBD1 or TRBD2 (6 bases each). The sequence came from a person between 18 and 59 years old who received the Ad26.COV2.S COVID-19 vaccine or a placebo. CDR3 protein: CASSSGDWANEQFF. CDR3 nucleotide sequence: TGTGCCAGCAGTTCAGGGGACTGGGCCAATGAGCAGTTCTTC.